The T cell receptor (beta chain) under discussion was sequenced for a study of cytomegalovirus exposure and HLA in healthy donors. Study outcomes and limitations: According to a subsequent analysis, TCR clusters from the first cohort were inclined to appear together in the roughly 120 validation repertoires.

Produced via immunoSEQ multiplex PCR; TCRdb's table is partial and in-frame only. The data show 220,000 or so clones, roughly 84% seen once. Note on this clone: Its specificity is unknown.

Per germline, CDR1 MGHDK and CDR2 SYGVNS. This CDR3 contains 14 residues. With 2 bases clipped from V and 8 bases from J, the junction kept 8 bases outside the gene matches. V gene TRBV25-1 combines with J gene TRBJ1-2; the match to TRBD1 covers 7 bases. Sequencing input: PBMCs. This sequence was found in a woman aged 25 to 45 in good health and CMV-seropositive. The CDR3 loop reads CASSENPQGVGYTF. As DNA, the CDR3 is TGTGCCAGCAGTGAAAATCCCCAGGGGGTAGGCTACACCTTC.